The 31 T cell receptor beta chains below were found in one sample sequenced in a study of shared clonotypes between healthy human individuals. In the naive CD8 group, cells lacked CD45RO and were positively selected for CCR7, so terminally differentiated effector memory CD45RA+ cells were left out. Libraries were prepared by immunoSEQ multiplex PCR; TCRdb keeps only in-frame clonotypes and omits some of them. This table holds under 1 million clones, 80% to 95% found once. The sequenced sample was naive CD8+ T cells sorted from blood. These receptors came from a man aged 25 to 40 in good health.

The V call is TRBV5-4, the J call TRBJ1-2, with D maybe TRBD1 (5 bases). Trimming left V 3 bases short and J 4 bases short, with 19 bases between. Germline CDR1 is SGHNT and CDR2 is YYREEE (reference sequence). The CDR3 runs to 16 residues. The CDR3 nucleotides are TGTGCCAGCAGCTCGATCATGGGGGTCTCCTTCTATGGCTACACCTTC. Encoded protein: CASSSIMGVSFYGYTF.

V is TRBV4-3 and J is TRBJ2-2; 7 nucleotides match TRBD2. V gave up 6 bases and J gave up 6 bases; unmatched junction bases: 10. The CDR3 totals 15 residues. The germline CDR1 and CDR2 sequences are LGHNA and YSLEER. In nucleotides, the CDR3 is TGCGCCAGCAGACGGGGGAGGGCCCTCGCCGGGGAGCTGTTTTTT. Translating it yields CASRRGRALAGELFF.

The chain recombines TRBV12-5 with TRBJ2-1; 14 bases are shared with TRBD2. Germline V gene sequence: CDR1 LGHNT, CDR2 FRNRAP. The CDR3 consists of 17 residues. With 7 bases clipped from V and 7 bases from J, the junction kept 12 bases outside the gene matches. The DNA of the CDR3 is TGTGCTAGTGCAAAGCGACTAGCGGGAGGGGGGGATAATGAGCAGTTCTTC. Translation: CASAKRLAGGGDNEQFF.

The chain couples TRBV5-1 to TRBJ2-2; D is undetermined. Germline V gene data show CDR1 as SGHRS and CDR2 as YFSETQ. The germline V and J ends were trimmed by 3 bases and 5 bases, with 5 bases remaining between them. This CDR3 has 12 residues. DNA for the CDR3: TGCGCCAGCAGCTCAGAAACCGGGGAGCTGTTTTTT. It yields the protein CASSSETGELFF.

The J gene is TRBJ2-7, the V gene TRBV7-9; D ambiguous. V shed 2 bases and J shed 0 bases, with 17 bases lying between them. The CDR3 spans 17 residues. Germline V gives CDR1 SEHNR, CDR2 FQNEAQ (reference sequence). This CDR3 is CASSLLSFGQPSYEQYF. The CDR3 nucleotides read TGTGCCAGCAGCTTATTGTCGTTCGGGCAGCCCTCCTACGAGCAGTACTTC.

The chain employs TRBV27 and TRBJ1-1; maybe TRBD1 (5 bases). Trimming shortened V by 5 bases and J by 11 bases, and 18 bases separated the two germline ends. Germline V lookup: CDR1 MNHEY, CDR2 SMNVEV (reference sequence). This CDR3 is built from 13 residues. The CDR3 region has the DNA TGTGCCAGCAGTGGGGGGGTCGTCCTCCAGGCTTTCTTT. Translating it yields CASSGGVVLQAFF.

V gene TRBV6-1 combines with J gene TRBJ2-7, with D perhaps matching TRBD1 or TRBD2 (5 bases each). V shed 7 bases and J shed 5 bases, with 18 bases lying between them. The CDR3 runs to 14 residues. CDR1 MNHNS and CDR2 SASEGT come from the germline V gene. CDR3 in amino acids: CASNSIQRGDEQYF. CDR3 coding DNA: TGTGCCAGCAACTCAATCCAGAGGGGAGACGAGCAGTACTTC.

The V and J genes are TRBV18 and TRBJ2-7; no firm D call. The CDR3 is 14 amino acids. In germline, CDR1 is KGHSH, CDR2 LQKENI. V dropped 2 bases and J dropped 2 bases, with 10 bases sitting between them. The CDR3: CASSPDFLTYEQYF. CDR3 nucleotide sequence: TGTGCCAGCTCACCAGATTTTTTGACCTACGAGCAGTACTTC.

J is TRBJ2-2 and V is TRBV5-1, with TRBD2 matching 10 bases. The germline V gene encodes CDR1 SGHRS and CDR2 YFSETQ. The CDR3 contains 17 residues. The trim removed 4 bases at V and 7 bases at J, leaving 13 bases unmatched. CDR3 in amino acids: CASSLTLAGAANGELFF. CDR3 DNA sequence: TGCGCCAGCAGCCTAACCCTAGCGGGAGCGGCCAACGGGGAGCTGTTTTTT. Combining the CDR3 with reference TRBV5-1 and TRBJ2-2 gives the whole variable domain KAGVTQTPRYLIKTRGQQVTLSCSPISGHRSVSWYQQTPGQGLQFLFEYFSETQRNKGNFPGRFSGRQFSNSRSEMNVSTLELGDSALYLCASSLTLAGAANGELFFGEGSRLTVL.

The DNA of the CDR3 is TGTGCCAGCAGTAACGGGCCCAACAACGAGCAGTACTTC. Encoded protein: CASSNGPNNEQYF. The V and J genes are TRBV6-5 and TRBJ2-7; no reliable D call. The CDR3 is 13 amino acids. The germline gives CDR1 MNHEY, CDR2 SVGAGI. V was shortened by 5 bases and J by 5 bases, with 13 bases between the two germline ends.

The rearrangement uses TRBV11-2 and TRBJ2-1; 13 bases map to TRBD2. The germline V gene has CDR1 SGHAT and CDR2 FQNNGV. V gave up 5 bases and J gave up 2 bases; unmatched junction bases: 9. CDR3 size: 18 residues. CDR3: CASSVGLAGASPYNEQFF. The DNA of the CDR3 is TGTGCCAGCAGCGTAGGACTAGCGGGAGCGAGCCCCTACAATGAGCAGTTCTTC.

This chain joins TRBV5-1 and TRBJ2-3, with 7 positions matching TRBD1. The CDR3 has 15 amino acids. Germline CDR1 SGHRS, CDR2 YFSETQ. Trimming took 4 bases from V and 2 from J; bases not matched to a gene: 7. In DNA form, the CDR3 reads TGCGCCAGCAGCGAAAGGACAGGCTCCACAGATACGCAGTATTTT. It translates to CASSERTGSTDTQYF.

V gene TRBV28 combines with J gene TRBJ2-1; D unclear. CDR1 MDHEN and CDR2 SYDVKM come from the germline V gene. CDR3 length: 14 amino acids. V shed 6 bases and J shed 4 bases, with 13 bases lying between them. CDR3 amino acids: CASSPLKRYNEQFF. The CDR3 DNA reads TGTGCCAGCAGCCCACTGAAGAGGTACAATGAGCAGTTCTTC.

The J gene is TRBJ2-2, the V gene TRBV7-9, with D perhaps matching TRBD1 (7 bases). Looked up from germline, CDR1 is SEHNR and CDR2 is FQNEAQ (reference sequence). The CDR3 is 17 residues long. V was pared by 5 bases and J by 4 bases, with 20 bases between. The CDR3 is CASSDSGGGITTGELFF. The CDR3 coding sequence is TGTGCCAGCAGCGACTCCGGAGGGGGCATAACCACCGGGGAGCTGTTTTTT. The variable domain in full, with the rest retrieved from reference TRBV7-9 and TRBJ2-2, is DTGVSQNPRHKITKRGQNVTFRCDPISEHNRLYWYRQTLGQGPEFLTYFQNEAQLEKSRLLSDRFSAERPKGSFSTLEIQRTEQGDSAMYLCASSDSGGGITTGELFFGEGSRLTVL.

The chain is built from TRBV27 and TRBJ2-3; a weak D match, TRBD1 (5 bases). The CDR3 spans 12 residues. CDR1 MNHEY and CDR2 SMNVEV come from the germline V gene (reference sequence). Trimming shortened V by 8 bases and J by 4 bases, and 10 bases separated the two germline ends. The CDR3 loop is CASSDRSDTQYF. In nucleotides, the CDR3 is TGTGCCAGCTCTGACAGATCAGATACGCAGTATTTT.

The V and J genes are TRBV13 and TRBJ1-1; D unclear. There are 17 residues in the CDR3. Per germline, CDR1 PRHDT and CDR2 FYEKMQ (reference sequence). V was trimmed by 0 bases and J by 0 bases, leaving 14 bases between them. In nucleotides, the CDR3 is TGTGCCAGCAGCTTAGGGAACATGGTAGGGCTGAACACTGAAGCTTTCTTT. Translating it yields CASSLGNMVGLNTEAFF.

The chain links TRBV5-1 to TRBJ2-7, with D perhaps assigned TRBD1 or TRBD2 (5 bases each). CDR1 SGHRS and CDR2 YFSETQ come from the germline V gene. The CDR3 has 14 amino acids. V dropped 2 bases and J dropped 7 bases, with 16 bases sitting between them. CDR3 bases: TGCGCCAGCAGCTTCGGGACGGGGACGGTGGAGCAGTACTTC. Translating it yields CASSFGTGTVEQYF.

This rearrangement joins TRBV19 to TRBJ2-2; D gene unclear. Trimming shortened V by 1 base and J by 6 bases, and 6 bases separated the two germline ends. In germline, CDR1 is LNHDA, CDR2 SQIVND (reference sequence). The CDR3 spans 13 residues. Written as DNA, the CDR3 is TGTGCCAGTAGTATAGGGGTGTCCGGGGAGCTGTTTTTT. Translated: CASSIGVSGELFF.

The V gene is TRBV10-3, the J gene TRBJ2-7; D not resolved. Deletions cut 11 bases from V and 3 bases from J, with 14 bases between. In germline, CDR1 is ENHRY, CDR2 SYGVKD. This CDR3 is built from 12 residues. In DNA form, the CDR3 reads TGTGCCGTACTTGATGGTGGCTACGAGCAGTACTTC. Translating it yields CAVLDGGYEQYF.

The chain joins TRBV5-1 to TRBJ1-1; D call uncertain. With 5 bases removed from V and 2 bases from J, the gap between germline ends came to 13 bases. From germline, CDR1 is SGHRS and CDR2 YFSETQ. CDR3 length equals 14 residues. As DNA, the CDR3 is TGCGCCAGCAGTCGGGGAGGAGTTAACACTGAAGCTTTCTTT. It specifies CASSRGGVNTEAFF.

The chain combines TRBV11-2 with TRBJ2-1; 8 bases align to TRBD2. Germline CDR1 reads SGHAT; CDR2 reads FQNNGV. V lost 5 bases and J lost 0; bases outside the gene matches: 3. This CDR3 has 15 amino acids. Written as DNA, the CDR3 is TGTGCCAGCAGCCAAAGCGGGAGCTCCTACAATGAGCAGTTCTTC. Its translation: CASSQSGSSYNEQFF.

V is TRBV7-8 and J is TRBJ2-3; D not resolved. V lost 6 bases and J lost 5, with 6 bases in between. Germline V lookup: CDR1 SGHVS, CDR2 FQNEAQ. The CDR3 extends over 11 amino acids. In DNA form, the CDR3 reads TGTGCCAGCAGTCAACTAGATACGCAGTATTTT. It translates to CASSQLDTQYF.

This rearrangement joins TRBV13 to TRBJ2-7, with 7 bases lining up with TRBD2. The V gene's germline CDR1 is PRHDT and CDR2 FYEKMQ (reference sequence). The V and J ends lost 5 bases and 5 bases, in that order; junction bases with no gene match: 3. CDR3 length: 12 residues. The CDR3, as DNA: TGTGCCAGCAGCGGGAGGGCCGACGAGCAGTACTTC. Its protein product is CASSGRADEQYF. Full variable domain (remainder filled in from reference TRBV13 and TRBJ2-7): AAGVIQSPRHLIKEKRETATLKCYPIPRHDTVYWYQQGPGQDPQFLISFYEKMQSDKGSIPDRFSAQQFSDYHSELNMSSLELGDSALYFCASSGRADEQYFGPGTRLTVT.

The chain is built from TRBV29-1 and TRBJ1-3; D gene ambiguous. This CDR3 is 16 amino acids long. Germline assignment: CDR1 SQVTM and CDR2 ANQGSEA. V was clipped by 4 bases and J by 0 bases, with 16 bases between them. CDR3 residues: CSVVYAASTSGNTIYF. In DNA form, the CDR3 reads TGCAGCGTTGTATATGCGGCATCCACCTCTGGAAACACCATATATTTT.

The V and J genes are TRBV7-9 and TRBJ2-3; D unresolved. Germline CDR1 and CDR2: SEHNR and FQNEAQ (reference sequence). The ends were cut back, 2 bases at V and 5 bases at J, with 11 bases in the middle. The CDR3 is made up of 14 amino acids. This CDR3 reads CASSLPSDLDTQYF. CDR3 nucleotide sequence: TGTGCCAGCAGCTTACCTAGTGACCTAGATACGCAGTATTTT.

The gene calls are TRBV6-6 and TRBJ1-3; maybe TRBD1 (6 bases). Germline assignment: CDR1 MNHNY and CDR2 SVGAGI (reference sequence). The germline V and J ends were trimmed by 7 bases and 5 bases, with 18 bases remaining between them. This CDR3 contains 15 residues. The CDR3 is CASTLWKDSRNTIYF. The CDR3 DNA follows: TGTGCCAGCACCCTTTGGAAGGACAGCCGAAACACCATATATTTT.

The CDR3 bases are TGTGCCAGCAGCTCCGGACAGGGAGAATTCTATGGCTACACCTTC. It yields the protein CASSSGQGEFYGYTF. The chain links TRBV7-8 to TRBJ1-2; 8 nucleotides match TRBD1. This CDR3 is 15 amino acids long. V lost 4 bases and J lost 4; bases outside the gene matches: 8. Germline CDR1 SGHVS, CDR2 FQNEAQ.

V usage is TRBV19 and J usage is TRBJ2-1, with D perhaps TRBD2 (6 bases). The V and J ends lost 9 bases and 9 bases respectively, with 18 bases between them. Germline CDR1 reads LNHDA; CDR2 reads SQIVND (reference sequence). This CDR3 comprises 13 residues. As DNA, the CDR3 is TGTGCCAGCAGTGGGGGGTCAATGCTTGAGCAGTTCTTC. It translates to CASSGGSMLEQFF.

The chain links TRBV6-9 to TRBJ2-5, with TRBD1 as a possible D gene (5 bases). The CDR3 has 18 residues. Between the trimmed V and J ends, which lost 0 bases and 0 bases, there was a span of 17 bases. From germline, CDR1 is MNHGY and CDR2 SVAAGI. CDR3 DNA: TGTGCCAGCAGTTATTCGGTTCCGAAACAGGAGAACCAAGAGACCCAGTACTTC. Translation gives CASSYSVPKQENQETQYF.

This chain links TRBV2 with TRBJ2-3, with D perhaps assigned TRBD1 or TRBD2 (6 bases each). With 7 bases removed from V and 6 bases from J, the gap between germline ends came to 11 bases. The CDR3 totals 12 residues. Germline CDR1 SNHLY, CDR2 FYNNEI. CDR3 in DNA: TGTGCCAGCACAGGGGAGGCGGATACGCAGTATTTT. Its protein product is CASTGEADTQYF.

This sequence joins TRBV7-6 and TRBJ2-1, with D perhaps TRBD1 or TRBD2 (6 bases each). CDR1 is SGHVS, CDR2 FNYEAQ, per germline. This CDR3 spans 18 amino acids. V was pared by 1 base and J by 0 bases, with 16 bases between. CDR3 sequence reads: CASSLEGGSPSSYNEQFF. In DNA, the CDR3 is TGTGCCAGCAGCTTAGAGGGGGGTAGCCCTAGCTCCTACAATGAGCAGTTCTTC.